Included here is one T cell receptor beta chain sequence, with context. A junction end diverges from the germline sequence, so it may reflect a read error. The record originates from a study of shared T cell receptors in the human thymus. Libraries were prepared by immunoSEQ multiplex PCR; TCRdb keeps only in-frame clonotypes and omits some of them. This table has over 350,000 clones, 95% appearing once. The CDR3 is 15 amino acids. Germline CDR1 is MNHEY and CDR2 is SMNVEV (reference sequence). V gene TRBV27 combines with J gene TRBJ2-6, with a tentative D call TRBD1 (5 bases). What was sequenced was thymocytes. This receptor was obtained from a human donor. The CDR3 DNA is TGTGCCAGCAGTTTCCTGGGCTCTGGGGCCAACGTCCTGGCTTTC. This sequence encodes CASSFLGSGANVLAF.